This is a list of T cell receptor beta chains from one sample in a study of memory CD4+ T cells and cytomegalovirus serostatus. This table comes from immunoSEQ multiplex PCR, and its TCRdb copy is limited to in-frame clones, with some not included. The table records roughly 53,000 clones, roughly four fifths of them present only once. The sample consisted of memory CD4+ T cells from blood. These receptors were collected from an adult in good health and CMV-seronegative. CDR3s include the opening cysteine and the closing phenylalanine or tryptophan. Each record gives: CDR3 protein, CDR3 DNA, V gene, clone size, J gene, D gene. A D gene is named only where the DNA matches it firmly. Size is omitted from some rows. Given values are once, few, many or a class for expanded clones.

cdr3_aa: CASSFGQRSYGYTF; cdr3_nt: TGTGCCAGCAGTTTCGGACAGAGGTCCTATGGCTACACCTTC; v_call: TRBV28; clone_size: few; j_call: TRBJ1-2; d_call: .
cdr3_aa: CASSLAQGNTGELFF; cdr3_nt: TGTGCCAGCAGCTTGGCCCAGGGGAACACCGGGGAGCTGTTTTTT; v_call: TRBV5-6; clone_size: .; j_call: TRBJ2-2; d_call: .
cdr3_aa: CASSQGGTGSYNEQFF; cdr3_nt: TGTGCCAGCAGCCAAGGGGGGACAGGGTCCTACAATGAGCAGTTCTTC; v_call: TRBV4-2; clone_size: once; j_call: TRBJ2-1; d_call: TRBD1
cdr3_aa: CASSLQGAGGYTF; cdr3_nt: TGTGCCAGCAGCTTACAGGGGGCGGGTGGCTACACCTTC; v_call: TRBV7-2; clone_size: .; j_call: TRBJ1-2; d_call: TRBD1
cdr3_aa: CASSLDRVQTNYEQYF; cdr3_nt: TGTGCCAGCAGCCTGGATCGGGTACAGACGAACTACGAGCAGTACTTC; v_call: TRBV5-4; clone_size: .; j_call: TRBJ2-7; d_call: .
cdr3_aa: CASSRALGSVGRETQYF; cdr3_nt: TGCGCCAGCAGCCGTGCCCTCGGGTCGGTGGGTAGGGAGACCCAGTACTTC; v_call: TRBV4-1; clone_size: .; j_call: TRBJ2-5; d_call: .
cdr3_aa: CASSLLWAAQGGYTF; cdr3_nt: TGTGCCAGCAGCCTCTTGTGGGCGGCGCAGGGTGGCTACACCTTC; v_call: TRBV7-8; clone_size: .; j_call: TRBJ1-2; d_call: .
cdr3_aa: CAWGGSNTEAFF; cdr3_nt: TGTGCCTGGGGCGGCAGTAACACTGAAGCTTTCTTT; v_call: TRBV30; clone_size: .; j_call: TRBJ1-1; d_call: .
cdr3_aa: CASSGQYNEQFF; cdr3_nt: TGTGCCAGCAGTGGACAGTACAATGAGCAGTTCTTC; v_call: TRBV6-1; clone_size: .; j_call: TRBJ2-1; d_call: .
cdr3_aa: CAISEVDRGRGTEAFF; cdr3_nt: TGTGCCATCAGTGAGGTGGACAGGGGGAGAGGCACTGAAGCTTTCTTT; v_call: TRBV10-3; clone_size: .; j_call: TRBJ1-1; d_call: TRBD1
cdr3_aa: CASSPEEGSGTEAFF; cdr3_nt: TGCGCCAGCAGCCCTGAGGAGGGGTCGGGCACTGAAGCTTTCTTT; v_call: TRBV5-1; clone_size: once; j_call: TRBJ1-1; d_call: .
cdr3_aa: CASSQDFGGNTGELFF; cdr3_nt: TGCGCCAGCAGCCAAGATTTCGGGGGCAACACCGGGGAGCTGTTTTTT; v_call: TRBV4-1; clone_size: .; j_call: TRBJ2-2; d_call: .
cdr3_aa: CASSLGRGLQTQYF; cdr3_nt: TGCGCCAGCAGCCTCGGGCGGGGTCTTCAGACCCAGTACTTC; v_call: TRBV5-1; clone_size: .; j_call: TRBJ2-5; d_call: .
cdr3_aa: CAWSWDGANTEAFF; cdr3_nt: TGTGCCTGGAGTTGGGACGGTGCCAACACTGAAGCTTTCTTT; v_call: TRBV30; clone_size: .; j_call: TRBJ1-1; d_call: .
cdr3_aa: CASRSQGTTYEQYF; cdr3_nt: TGTGCCAGCAGGTCACAGGGTACTACCTACGAGCAGTACTTC; v_call: TRBV28; clone_size: once; j_call: TRBJ2-7; d_call: .
cdr3_aa: CASSPRGQGTGELFF; cdr3_nt: TGCGCCAGCAGCCCCAGGGGGCAGGGGACCGGGGAGCTGTTTTTT; v_call: TRBV5-1; clone_size: .; j_call: TRBJ2-2; d_call: TRBD1
cdr3_aa: CASSSYRVYEQFF; cdr3_nt: TGTGCCAGCAGCTCCTACAGGGTCTATGAGCAGTTCTTC; v_call: TRBV7-6; clone_size: .; j_call: TRBJ2-1; d_call: .
cdr3_aa: CASSAPGTSGMGEQFF; cdr3_nt: TGTGCCAGCAGCGCTCCCGGGACCTCCGGCATGGGTGAGCAGTTCTTC; v_call: TRBV9; clone_size: .; j_call: TRBJ2-1; d_call: .
cdr3_aa: CATSWGYYGYTF; cdr3_nt: TGTGCCACCTCGTGGGGTTACTATGGCTACACCTTC; v_call: TRBV28; clone_size: .; j_call: TRBJ1-2; d_call: .
cdr3_aa: CASSFSGAGNTIYF; cdr3_nt: TGCGCCAGCAGTTTTTCGGGGGCTGGAAACACCATATATTTT; v_call: TRBV5-1; clone_size: .; j_call: TRBJ1-3; d_call: .
cdr3_aa: CASSPWTYSNQPQHF; cdr3_nt: TGTGCCAGCAGTCCCTGGACATATAGCAATCAGCCCCAGCATTTT; v_call: TRBV27; clone_size: .; j_call: TRBJ1-5; d_call: .
cdr3_aa: CASSQLGSYNEQFF; cdr3_nt: TGTGCCAGCAGCCAATTAGGTTCCTACAATGAGCAGTTCTTC; v_call: TRBV14; clone_size: once; j_call: TRBJ2-1; d_call: .
cdr3_aa: CARHGGGWGYTF; cdr3_nt: TGTGCCCGCCATGGGGGGGGCTGGGGCTACACCTTC; v_call: TRBV30; clone_size: .; j_call: TRBJ1-2; d_call: .
cdr3_aa: CASSARGLSNQPQHF; cdr3_nt: TGTGCCAGCAGTGCAAGAGGCCTCAGCAATCAGCCCCAGCATTTT; v_call: TRBV27; clone_size: few; j_call: TRBJ1-5; d_call: .
cdr3_aa: CASRVDRGGEKLFF; cdr3_nt: TGTGCCAGTAGGGTCGACAGGGGTGGCGAAAAACTGTTTTTT; v_call: TRBV19; clone_size: .; j_call: TRBJ1-4; d_call: TRBD1
cdr3_aa: CASSVEAVRNTEAFF; cdr3_nt: TGTGCCAGCAGCGTAGAGGCAGTCAGGAACACTGAAGCTTTCTTT; v_call: TRBV9; clone_size: .; j_call: TRBJ1-1; d_call: .
cdr3_aa: CASKTRNEQFF; cdr3_nt: TGTGCCAGCAAAACCAGGAATGAGCAGTTCTTC; v_call: TRBV2; clone_size: .; j_call: TRBJ2-1; d_call: .
cdr3_aa: CASSWRDGSEQYF; cdr3_nt: TGTGCCAGCAGTTGGAGGGACGGAAGCGAGCAGTACTTC; v_call: TRBV27; clone_size: .; j_call: TRBJ2-7; d_call: .
cdr3_aa: CASSRQMNTGELFF; cdr3_nt: TGTGCCAGCAGCCGACAGATGAACACCGGGGAGCTGTTTTTT; v_call: TRBV14; clone_size: medium-sized; j_call: TRBJ2-2; d_call: .
cdr3_aa: CASSLSLDRGNEKLFF; cdr3_nt: TGTGCCAGCAGTTTATCCCTTGACAGGGGGAATGAAAAACTGTTTTTT; v_call: TRBV28; clone_size: .; j_call: TRBJ1-4; d_call: TRBD1
cdr3_aa: CASSWRDRGKETQYF; cdr3_nt: TGTGCCAGCAGTTGGCGGGACAGGGGGAAGGAGACCCAGTACTTC; v_call: TRBV6-5; clone_size: few; j_call: TRBJ2-5; d_call: TRBD1
cdr3_aa: CASSIGTGPEKLFF; cdr3_nt: TGTGCCAGTAGTATAGGGACAGGACCTGAAAAACTGTTTTTT; v_call: TRBV19; clone_size: .; j_call: TRBJ1-4; d_call: TRBD1
cdr3_aa: CATSREGGGRSSSYNEQFF; cdr3_nt: TGTGCCACCAGCAGAGAGGGAGGGGGTAGATCCAGCTCCTACAATGAGCAGTTCTTC; v_call: TRBV15; clone_size: .; j_call: TRBJ2-1; d_call: .
cdr3_aa: CTSSKQVGTYYEQYF; cdr3_nt: TGCACCAGCAGCAAACAGGTCGGGACTTACTACGAGCAGTACTTC; v_call: TRBV1; clone_size: .; j_call: TRBJ2-7; d_call: .
cdr3_aa: CASSPREGAKGGYTF; cdr3_nt: TGTGCCAGCAGCCCTAGGGAGGGGGCGAAGGGAGGCTACACCTTC; v_call: TRBV27; clone_size: .; j_call: TRBJ1-2; d_call: TRBD1
cdr3_aa: CASSRQVLNEKLFF; cdr3_nt: TGTGCCAGTAGCCGACAGGTACTAAATGAAAAACTGTTTTTT; v_call: TRBV19; clone_size: medium-sized; j_call: TRBJ1-4; d_call: .
cdr3_aa: CASSLPRGGRYEQYF; cdr3_nt: TGTGCCAGCAGCTTACCCCGGGGGGGCCGGTACGAGCAGTACTTC; v_call: TRBV7-8; clone_size: .; j_call: TRBJ2-7; d_call: TRBD2
cdr3_aa: CASSPPGRAGTEAFF; cdr3_nt: TGTGCCAGCTCACCACCGGGCAGGGCGGGCACTGAAGCTTTCTTT; v_call: TRBV18; clone_size: .; j_call: TRBJ1-1; d_call: .
cdr3_aa: CASSLTVLAGANVLTF; cdr3_nt: TGTGCCAGCAGTTTAACGGTCCTCGCTGGGGCCAACGTCCTGACTTTC; v_call: TRBV27; clone_size: .; j_call: TRBJ2-6; d_call: .
cdr3_aa: CASSLTYEQFF; cdr3_nt: TGCGCCAGCAGCTTGACGTATGAGCAGTTCTTC; v_call: TRBV5-1; clone_size: .; j_call: TRBJ2-1; d_call: .
cdr3_aa: CASSPDGLREQYF; cdr3_nt: TGTGCCAGCAGCCCGGATGGGCTCCGCGAGCAGTACTTC; v_call: TRBV7-2; clone_size: .; j_call: TRBJ2-7; d_call: .
cdr3_aa: CASSPGTSGAQTQYF; cdr3_nt: TGTGCCAGCTCACCCGGGACTAGCGGGGCTCAGACCCAGTACTTC; v_call: TRBV18; clone_size: .; j_call: TRBJ2-5; d_call: TRBD2
cdr3_aa: CASSPSRKLANTGELFF; cdr3_nt: TGTGCCAGCAGCCCATCGAGGAAACTCGCGAACACCGGGGAGCTGTTTTTT; v_call: TRBV7-9; clone_size: .; j_call: TRBJ2-2; d_call: .
cdr3_aa: CATSRDPAGGYTF; cdr3_nt: TGTGCCACCAGCAGAGATCCAGCCGGTGGCTACACCTTC; v_call: TRBV15; clone_size: .; j_call: TRBJ1-2; d_call: .
cdr3_aa: CASSQVLAGPSTGELFF; cdr3_nt: TGCGCCAGCAGCCAAGTTCTAGCCGGGCCCAGCACCGGGGAGCTGTTTTTT; v_call: TRBV4-3; clone_size: few; j_call: TRBJ2-2; d_call: .
cdr3_aa: CATSRDRQGGIGNEQFF; cdr3_nt: TGTGCCACCAGCAGAGATCGGCAGGGAGGGATAGGCAATGAGCAGTTCTTC; v_call: TRBV15; clone_size: .; j_call: TRBJ2-1; d_call: TRBD2
cdr3_aa: CASSLGDITEAFF; cdr3_nt: TGTGCCAGCAGCTTGGGAGACATCACTGAAGCTTTCTTT; v_call: TRBV5-5; clone_size: few; j_call: TRBJ1-1; d_call: .
cdr3_aa: CSATGDGTGELFF; cdr3_nt: TGCAGCGCGACAGGAGACGGGACCGGGGAGCTGTTTTTT; v_call: TRBV29-1; clone_size: .; j_call: TRBJ2-2; d_call: .
cdr3_aa: CASSANNRDRGDGYTF; cdr3_nt: TGTGCCAGCAGTGCTAATAACAGGGACAGGGGAGATGGCTACACCTTC; v_call: TRBV9; clone_size: .; j_call: TRBJ1-2; d_call: TRBD1
cdr3_aa: CASSAENFYGYTF; cdr3_nt: TGTGCCAGCAGCGCCGAAAATTTCTATGGCTACACCTTC; v_call: TRBV5-4; clone_size: .; j_call: TRBJ1-2; d_call: .
cdr3_aa: CASRRQGRTTNEKLFF; cdr3_nt: TGTGCCAGCAGACGACAGGGGAGGACAACTAATGAAAAACTGTTTTTT; v_call: TRBV2; clone_size: .; j_call: TRBJ1-4; d_call: TRBD1
cdr3_aa: CATSRQALLRRNTEAFF; cdr3_nt: TGTGCCACCAGCAGGCAGGCGCTCCTCCGACGGAACACTGAAGCTTTCTTT; v_call: TRBV15; clone_size: .; j_call: TRBJ1-1; d_call: .